Sequencing of this T cell receptor (beta chain) was carried out in a study of T cell changes during pregnancy in multiple sclerosis. Sequencing used immunoSEQ multiplex PCR; TCRdb keeps in-frame clones, though not all of them. In the table there are tens of thousands of clones, around 94% of which are singletons. The receptor was isolated from a female donor in good health, enrolled as a control in a pregnancy study. The specimen was peripheral blood, collected in the third trimester of pregnancy.

The DNA of the CDR3 is TGTGCCAGTAGTCCTCACTACAGGGTTGTTGGCACTGAAGCTTTCTTT. It yields the protein CASSPHYRVVGTEAFF. The chain links TRBV19 to TRBJ1-1, with D possibly matching TRBD1 (6 bases). V lost 5 bases to trimming and J lost 4 bases, with 20 bases between them. The CDR3 is made up of 16 amino acids. The germline gives CDR1 LNHDA, CDR2 SQIVND (reference sequence).